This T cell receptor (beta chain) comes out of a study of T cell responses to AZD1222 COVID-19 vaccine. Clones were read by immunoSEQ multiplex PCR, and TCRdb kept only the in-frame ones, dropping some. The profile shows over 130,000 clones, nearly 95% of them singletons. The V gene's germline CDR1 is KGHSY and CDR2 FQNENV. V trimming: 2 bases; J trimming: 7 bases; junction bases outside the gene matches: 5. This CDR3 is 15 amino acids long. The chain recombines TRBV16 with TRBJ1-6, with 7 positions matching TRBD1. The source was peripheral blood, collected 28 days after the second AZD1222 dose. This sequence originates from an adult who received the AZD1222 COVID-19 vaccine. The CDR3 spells CASSQGRGANSPLHF. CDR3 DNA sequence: TGTGCCAGCAGCCAAGGCAGGGGGGCGAATTCACCCCTCCACTTT.